The 16 T cell receptor beta chains listed next were all sequenced from one sample in a study of blood T cell repertoires in COVID-19. Libraries were prepared by immunoSEQ multiplex PCR; TCRdb keeps only in-frame clonotypes and omits some of them. Of approximately 230,000 clones in the sample, around 82% were seen once. Sample: peripheral blood. The receptors stem from a woman older than 75 with active or convalescent COVID-19.

The rearrangement joins TRBV5-1 to TRBJ1-1; weak D call: TRBD1 (6 bases). The germline V gene encodes CDR1 SGHRS and CDR2 YFSETQ. This CDR3 is 12 amino acids long. V shed 4 bases and J shed 6 bases, with 10 bases lying between them. The DNA for the CDR3 is TGCGCCAGCAGCGAACAGGGAGCTGAAGCTTTCTTT. It codes for CASSEQGAEAFF.

V gene TRBV9 combines with J gene TRBJ1-2; possibly TRBD1 for D (6 bases). The germline gives CDR1 SGDLS, CDR2 YYNGEE. V dropped 3 bases and J dropped 2 bases, with 14 bases sitting between them. The CDR3 totals 15 residues. In DNA form, the CDR3 reads TGTGCCAGCAGCGATAGACAGGTACCCAACTATGGCTACACCTTC. Encoded protein: CASSDRQVPNYGYTF.

The chain couples TRBV3-1 (or the pseudogene TRBV3-2) to TRBJ1-5; 7 bases are a match to TRBD1. V shed 1 base and J 1 base; nucleotides not matched to a gene: 7. CDR1 and CDR2 from the germline V gene are LGHDT and YNNKEL (reference sequence). The CDR3 loop spans 17 amino acids. CDR3 coding DNA: TGTGCCAGCAGCCAAGCGCAGGGACAGACAAGCAATCAGCCCCAGCATTTT. This codes for CASSQAQGQTSNQPQHF.

J is TRBJ2-7 and V is TRBV3-1 (or the pseudogene TRBV3-2); 9 nucleotides align to TRBD1. Germline V CDR1 and CDR2: LGHDT, YNNKEL (reference sequence). V lost 2 bases, J lost 4 bases, and 6 bases stayed unmatched. The CDR3 covers 15 residues. CDR3 coding DNA: TGTGCCAGCAGCCAAACACAGGGGGCGCAGTACGAGCAGTACTTC. Protein: CASSQTQGAQYEQYF.

The V gene is TRBV5-1, the J gene TRBJ2-3, with 8 nucleotides matching TRBD1. This CDR3 is 15 amino acids long. J gave up 7 bases and V 4 bases, and 11 bases lay outside the gene matches. CDR1 is SGHRS and CDR2 is YFSETQ in the germline V gene. Here the CDR3 DNA reads TGCGCCAGCAGCCCCGTCCCGGGACAGGAAAATACGCAGTATTTT. Residues: CASSPVPGQENTQYF.

This clone was detected only once. The chain uses TRBV3-1 (or the pseudogene TRBV3-2) and TRBJ2-7; D gene ambiguous. The germline V and J ends were trimmed by 2 bases and 2 bases, with 7 bases remaining between them. The CDR3 length is 13 residues. Per germline, CDR1 LGHDT and CDR2 YNNKEL (reference sequence). CDR3 loop: CASSQSMTYEQYF. As DNA, the CDR3 is TGTGCCAGCAGCCAATCTATGACCTACGAGCAGTACTTC.

In DNA form, the CDR3 reads TGCGCCAGCAGCTTGGCGAGTGTAGGTCAGGCAAATGAAAAACTGTTTTTT. This gives the protein CASSLASVGQANEKLFF. The rearrangement joins TRBV5-1 to TRBJ1-4; no clear D. With 0 bases removed from V and 5 bases from J, the gap between germline ends came to 17 bases. Germline CDR1 is SGHRS and CDR2 is YFSETQ. This CDR3 is 17 amino acids long.

V is TRBV6-1 and J is TRBJ2-5, with D tentatively TRBD1 (6 bases). Trimming removed 2 bases at V and 5 bases at J, with 15 bases between. Germline-derived CDR1 and CDR2 are MNHNS and SASEGT. The CDR3 has 15 residues. The CDR3 sequence: CASSELGQLRETQYF. The CDR3 DNA reads TGTGCCAGCAGTGAACTTGGACAGTTGAGGGAGACCCAGTACTTC.

The rearrangement links TRBV29-1 to TRBJ2-2; 7 bases fit TRBD1. Germline CDR1 reads SQVTM; CDR2 reads ANQGSEA. Germline trimming cut 5 bases from V and 6 bases from J; bases unmatched to any gene: 6. This CDR3 is built from 13 residues. CDR3 in DNA: TGCAGCGTTTCGGGACAGACGGCCGGGGAGCTGTTTTTT. This gives the protein CSVSGQTAGELFF.

The chain carries TRBV6-2 or TRBV6-3 and TRBJ2-2, with 8 bases matching TRBD1. The germline V gene has CDR1 MNHEY and CDR2 SVGEGT. CDR3 size: 14 residues. V lost 5 bases, J lost 4 bases, and 3 bases stayed unmatched. The CDR3 DNA follows: TGTGCCAGCAGTGACAGGGGTAGCACCGGGGAGCTGTTTTTT. Its protein product is CASSDRGSTGELFF.

The chain couples TRBV2 to TRBJ1-6; no reliable D call. Germline V gene sequence: CDR1 SNHLY, CDR2 FYNNEI. The CDR3 has 15 amino acids. V dropped 3 bases and J dropped 13 bases, with 19 bases sitting between them. The CDR3 bases are TGTGCCAGCAGTGACCAACCGAGGGTATCAACCCCCCTCCACTTT. It translates to CASSDQPRVSTPLHF.

The chain combines TRBV6-4 with TRBJ1-1, with TRBD1 matching over 8 bases. CDR3 length equals 13 residues. The germline gives CDR1 MRHNA, CDR2 SNTAGT. V was clipped by 6 bases and J by 3 bases; unmatched bases: 3. DNA for the CDR3: TGTGCCAGCAGGATACAGGGGGACACTGAAGCTTTCTTT. Protein sequence: CASRIQGDTEAFF.

This chain uses TRBV3-1 (or the pseudogene TRBV3-2) with TRBJ1-4, with 11 bases aligning to TRBD1. The CDR3 has 17 residues. Per germline, CDR1 LGHDT and CDR2 YNNKEL (reference sequence). Unmatched junction bases numbered 4, after V lost 4 bases and J lost 0 bases. CDR3 bases: TGTGCCAGCAGCCGACGGACAGGGGGCACAACTAATGAAAAACTGTTTTTT. It codes for CASSRRTGGTTNEKLFF.

CDR3 nucleotides: TGTGCCAGCAGTTATTCTCGGAGTCTAGCGCCGGCCCAGCATTTT. Translating it yields CASSYSRSLAPAQHF. The rearrangement joins TRBV6-9 to TRBJ1-5, with D unclear. Germline assignment: CDR1 MNHGY and CDR2 SVAAGI. The length of the CDR3 is 15 residues. Trimming removed 0 bases from V and 11 bases from J, with 17 bases in between.

V usage is TRBV5-1 and J usage is TRBJ2-3, with D possibly being TRBD2 (6 bases). The CDR3 loop spans 16 amino acids. CDR1 SGHRS and CDR2 YFSETQ come from the germline V gene. The ends were cut back, 5 bases at V and 0 bases at J, with 16 bases in the middle. The CDR3 nucleotides are TGCGCCAGCAGTTCGGGTACGGGGGTGAGCACAGATACGCAGTATTTT. This sequence encodes CASSSGTGVSTDTQYF.

This clone was observed once. The genes are TRBV19 and TRBJ2-6, with TRBD2 matching over 12 bases. Germline lookup yields CDR1 LNHDA and CDR2 SQIVND (reference sequence). The CDR3 covers 19 residues. V lost 3 bases to trimming and J lost 0 bases; unmatched junction nucleotides: 6. The CDR3 region has the DNA TGTGCCAGTAGTATCCGTCGGACTAGCGGGGCCTCTGGGGCCAACGTCCTGACTTTC. Translated: CASSIRRTSGASGANVLTF.